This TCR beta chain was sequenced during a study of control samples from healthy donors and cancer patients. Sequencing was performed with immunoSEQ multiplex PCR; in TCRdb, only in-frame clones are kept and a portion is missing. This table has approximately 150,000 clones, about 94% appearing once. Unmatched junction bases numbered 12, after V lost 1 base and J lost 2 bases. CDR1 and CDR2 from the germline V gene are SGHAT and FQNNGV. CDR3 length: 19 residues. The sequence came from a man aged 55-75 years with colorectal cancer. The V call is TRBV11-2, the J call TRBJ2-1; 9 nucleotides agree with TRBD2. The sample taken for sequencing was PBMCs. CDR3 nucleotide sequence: TGTGCCAGCAGCTTAGGGCCATTTTCCGGCGGGGGGGCCTACAATGAGCAGTTCTTC. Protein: CASSLGPFSGGGAYNEQFF.